This passage covers 19 T cell receptor beta chains from one sample sequenced in a study of blood T cells in healthy people across ages. Using a J-beta primer mix together with a sample-barcoded 5' primer, a second PCR was run for roughly 6 to 12 cycles. MiXCR, run by TCRdb on the 5' RACE reads, gives a single entry per CDR3 protein. Of about 1.6 million distinct CDR3 sequences detected, roughly 30% appear once; the ten largest clones hold around 11%. Sequencing was carried out using blood. The receptors were sampled from a woman in her 30s in good health.

The chain employs TRBV5-1 and TRBJ2-1; 8 positions match TRBD2. CDR1 SGHRS and CDR2 YFSETQ come from the germline V gene. The V and J ends lost 4 bases and 0 bases, in that order; junction bases with no gene match: 9. The CDR3 length is 17 residues. The CDR3: CASSPTLAGNSYNEQFF. In DNA, the CDR3 is TGCGCCAGCAGCCCGACATTAGCGGGAAACTCCTACAATGAGCAGTTCTTC.

This clonotype was observed a few times. This chain joins TRBV3-1 and TRBJ1-6; tentatively, D is TRBD1 (5 bases). CDR3 length: 14 amino acids. V was cut by 1 base and J by 7 bases, with 8 bases left in between. Germline V CDR1 and CDR2: LGHDT, YNNKEL (reference sequence). DNA of the CDR3: TGTGCCAGCAGCCAAGGACAGTGGAATTCACCCCTCCACTTT. This codes for CASSQGQWNSPLHF.

The rearrangement uses TRBV5-1 and TRBJ2-5, with D possibly matching TRBD2 (5 bases). The V gene's germline CDR1 is SGHRS and CDR2 YFSETQ. With 1 base removed from V and 3 bases from J, the gap between germline ends came to 16 bases. The CDR3 contains 16 residues. DNA of the CDR3: TGCGCCAGCAGCTTGAGGCCCCTGTCCGGGGAAGAGACCCAGTACTTC. Its protein product is CASSLRPLSGEETQYF.

This clonotype was recorded a few times. V gene TRBV6-6 combines with J gene TRBJ2-1, with 7 bases aligning to TRBD1. Germline V CDR1 and CDR2: MNHNY, SVGAGI (reference sequence). J gave up 8 bases and V 5 bases, and 9 bases lay outside the gene matches. The CDR3 contains 14 residues. CDR3 DNA sequence: TGTGCCAGCAGTCGGAGACAGGGCGTGGATGAGCAGTTCTTC. Its protein is CASSRRQGVDEQFF.

On this clonotype itself: This may be a read error: a much more frequent sequence differs by one nucleotide. The V gene is TRBV7-2, the J gene TRBJ2-3, with TRBD2 identical over 11 bases. CDR3 length: 17 residues. Germline loops: CDR1 SGHTA, CDR2 FQGNSA. Written as DNA, the CDR3 is TGTGCCAGCGGCTTGGCCGGGACTAGCGGAAACACAGATACGCAGTATTTT. Protein: CASGLAGTSGNTDTQYF. Full variable domain (rest looked up from reference TRBV7-2 and TRBJ2-3): GAGVSQSPSNKVTEKGKDVELRCDPISGHTALYWYRQSLGQGLEFLIYFQGNSAPDKSGLPSDRFSAERTGGSVSTLTIQRTQQEDSAVYLCASGLAGTSGNTDTQYFGPGTRLTVL.

The chain has TRBV2 and TRBJ1-4; TRBD1 matches 9 bases. V shed 3 bases and J 8 bases; nucleotides not matched to a gene: 7. CDR3 length equals 15 residues. Germline-derived CDR1 and CDR2 are SNHLY and FYNNEI. This CDR3 is CASSDGYRGQEKLFF. Written as DNA, the CDR3 is TGTGCCAGCAGTGATGGCTACAGGGGGCAAGAAAAACTGTTTTTT.

This chain uses TRBV7-9 with TRBJ1-1; TRBD1 matches at 10 bases. The ends lost 4 bases at V and 3 bases at J; junction bases unmatched: 8. The CDR3 is made up of 16 amino acids. Germline V gene sequence: CDR1 SEHNR, CDR2 FQNEAQ (reference sequence). The CDR3 nucleotides are TGTGCCAGCAGCTCTTATGGGGACAGGGGTGACACTGAAGCTTTCTTT. This encodes CASSSYGDRGDTEAFF.

The J gene is TRBJ2-3, the V gene TRBV5-6; D gene uncertain. Trimming pared 0 bases from V and 6 bases from J, leaving 8 bases between. The germline CDR1 and CDR2 sequences are SGHDT and YYEEEE. The CDR3 consists of 13 residues. The chain's CDR3 is CASSLEAVDTQYF. In DNA form, the CDR3 reads TGTGCCAGCAGCTTGGAGGCGGTGGATACGCAGTATTTT.

This rearrangement joins TRBV5-1 to TRBJ2-1; D gene uncertain. This CDR3 has 12 residues. Trimming took off 2 bases at V and 6 bases at J, with 6 bases between the two ends. Germline lookup yields CDR1 SGHRS and CDR2 YFSETQ. The CDR3 protein is CASSFISNEQFF. DNA of the CDR3: TGCGCCAGCAGCTTCATAAGCAATGAGCAGTTCTTC. Variable domain in full (rest from reference TRBV5-1 and TRBJ2-1): KAGVTQTPRYLIKTRGQQVTLSCSPISGHRSVSWYQQTPGQGLQFLFEYFSETQRNKGNFPGRFSGRQFSNSRSEMNVSTLELGDSALYLCASSFISNEQFFGPGTRLTVL.

The chain has TRBV9 and TRBJ2-1, with 11 bases aligning to TRBD2. The V gene's germline CDR1 is SGDLS and CDR2 YYNGEE. The CDR3 has 14 amino acids. V lost 2 bases to trimming and J lost 6 bases; unmatched junction nucleotides: 1. CDR3 DNA: TGTGCCAGCAGCGTTAGCGGGGGGGCCAATGAGCAGTTCTTC. Its translation is CASSVSGGANEQFF.

The chain couples TRBV6-5 to TRBJ1-2, with 9 positions matching TRBD1. Germline CDR1 is MNHEY and CDR2 is SVGAGI. Unmatched junction bases numbered 5, after V lost 5 bases and J lost 7 bases. The CDR3 length is 13 residues. The CDR3 region is CASSGTGSSGYTF. The DNA of the CDR3 is TGTGCCAGCAGTGGGACAGGGTCAAGTGGCTACACCTTC.

This clonotype was observed at least ten times. For the CDR3, the DNA is TGTGCCAGCAGCTTAGCTTGGGAGACCCAGTACTTC. It encodes CASSLAWETQYF. V gene TRBV7-2 combines with J gene TRBJ2-5; D uncertain. This CDR3 has 12 amino acids. Trimming left V 0 bases short and J 5 bases short, with 4 bases between. Germline-derived CDR1 and CDR2 are SGHTA and FQGNSA.

Remarks on this clonotype: A read error may explain this, as a much larger clone is one base away. The rearrangement links TRBV28 to TRBJ1-2, with a possible D match to TRBD1 (5 bases). Per germline, CDR1 MDHEN and CDR2 SYDVKM. The CDR3 totals 14 residues. The CDR3 bases are TGTGCCAGCAGGTTATCCGGGACGGCCGAGGGCTACACCTTC. Residues: CASRLSGTAEGYTF.

In the case of this clonotype: With a much larger clone just one base away, this may be a read error. This chain's CDR3 is CSGSVLGNEQYF. The CDR3 DNA is TGCAGCGGCAGCGTGTTGGGCAACGAGCAGTACTTC. V gene TRBV29-1 combines with J gene TRBJ2-7; D is ambiguous. There are 12 residues in the CDR3. Trimming shortened V by 7 bases and J by 5 bases, and 15 bases separated the two germline ends. Looked up from germline, CDR1 is SQVTM and CDR2 is ANQGSEA.

The chain recombines TRBV19 with TRBJ2-7; D may be TRBD2 (6 bases). CDR3 length equals 14 residues. Trimming shortened V by 4 bases and J by 4 bases, and 14 bases separated the two germline ends. Germline V gene sequence: CDR1 LNHDA, CDR2 SQIVND (reference sequence). This chain's CDR3 is CASSTHGTSYEQYF. DNA of the CDR3: TGTGCCAGTAGTACCCATGGGACTTCGTACGAGCAGTACTTC. The full variable domain, in which reference TRBV19 and TRBJ2-7 provide the parts outside the CDR3, is DGGITQSPKYLFRKEGQNVTLSCEQNLNHDAMYWYRQDPGQGLRLIYYSQIVNDFQKGDIAEGYSVSREKKESFPLTVTSAQKNPTAFYLCASSTHGTSYEQYFGPGTRLTVT.

This clonotype was seen a handful of times. A junction boundary mismatches the germline segment, possibly from a read error. The rearrangement joins TRBV20-1 to TRBJ2-3; weak D call: TRBD2 (6 bases). The CDR3 loop spans 16 amino acids. In germline, CDR1 is DFQATT, CDR2 SNEGSKA (reference sequence). The CDR3 bases are TGCAGTGCTAGACCACTACCCGGGGGTAGCACAGACACGCAGTATTTT. It encodes CSARPLPGGSTDTQYF.

Turning to this clonotype: A read error may account for a junction end that differs from germline. V and J are TRBV14 and TRBJ2-5, with 10 bases aligning to TRBD2. CDR1 is SGHDN and CDR2 is FVKESK in the germline V gene. This CDR3 spans 15 amino acids. The CDR3 sequence is CVSGQRGGSKETQYF. CDR3 coding DNA: TGTGTCAGCGGCCAGCGGGGGGGCTCTAAAGAGACCCAGTACTTC.

This clonotype was counted only a few times. The chain has TRBV12-3 or TRBV12-4 and TRBJ1-2; D perhaps matches TRBD1 (5 bases). CDR3 length equals 14 residues. The V end lost 2 bases, the J end lost 8 bases, and 15 bases lay between the germline ends. CDR3 residues: CASSLQGIGWGYTF. For the CDR3, the DNA is TGTGCCAGCAGTTTACAGGGAATTGGTTGGGGCTACACCTTC.

There are a few counts of this clonotype. The chain joins TRBV27 to TRBJ2-7; D unclear. V gave up 4 bases and J gave up 3 bases, with 10 bases separating them. The CDR3 loop spans 13 amino acids. Germline loops: CDR1 MNHEY, CDR2 SMNVEV (reference sequence). CDR3 nucleotide sequence: TGTGCCAGCAGTTCCCCTGAAGACTACGAGCAGTACTTC. Protein sequence: CASSSPEDYEQYF.